These T cell receptor beta chains were read from a single sample in a study of blood T cell repertoires in COVID-19. Measured with immunoSEQ multiplex PCR; TCRdb has only the in-frame clones, and not every one. The table has 150,000 to 200,000 clones, approximately 84% seen once. The material sequenced was peripheral blood. These receptor sequences come from a human donor with acute or convalescent COVID-19. The donor label of this sample is uncertain. Both conserved end residues are part of each CDR3. D genes are given only for firm matches. A row's size may be missing; if present it is once, few, many or a size class.

v_call	j_call	clone_size	d_call	cdr3_nt	cdr3_aa
TRBV29-1	TRBJ2-2	NA	TRBD1	TGCAGCGTTTCAGGGGGTTACACCGGGGAGCTGTTTTTT	CSVSGGYTGELFF
TRBV5-6	TRBJ2-7	NA	TRBD1	TGTGCCAGCAGCAGATGGACAGGGTCCTACGAGCAGTACTTC	CASSRWTGSYEQYF
TRBV10-3	TRBJ2-3	once	TRBD1	TGTGCCACGAAGGGGGCCCCGTCTAGCACAGATACGCAGTATTTT	CATKGAPSSTDTQYF
TRBV5-6	TRBJ2-1	NA	TRBD2	TGTGCCAGCAGCGATGGACTAGCGGTCCACAATGAGCAGTTCTTC	CASSDGLAVHNEQFF
TRBV19	TRBJ1-1	NA	NA	TGTGCCAGTAGTCTAGGGGGGCTGGGCACTGAAGCTTTCTTT	CASSLGGLGTEAFF
TRBV3-1/TRBV3-2	TRBJ1-5	NA	NA	TGTGCCAGCAGCCAAGAAGTGGGGACTAATCAGCCCCAGCATTTT	CASSQEVGTNQPQHF
TRBV6-6	TRBJ1-2	NA	TRBD1	TGTGCCAGCAGTTACTCCGGGGGACAGCCCTTTTACACCTTC	CASSYSGGQPFYTF
TRBV24-1	TRBJ2-2	NA	TRBD1	TGTGCCACCAGTGATCCGAGACAGGGGGTTAACACCGGGGAGCTGTTTTTT	CATSDPRQGVNTGELFF
TRBV19	TRBJ1-6	NA	NA	TGTGCCAGTAGTATGACAGGAGGCAATTCACCCCTCCACTTT	CASSMTGGNSPLHF
TRBV5-4	TRBJ1-6	NA	NA	TGTGCCAGCAGCGCCCCCGGGAGCTCCTATAATTCACCCCTCCACTTT	CASSAPGSSYNSPLHF
TRBV2	TRBJ2-7	NA	TRBD2	TGTGCCAGCAGTGGCAGCGGGAGGGGTTCCTACGAGCAGTACTTC	CASSGSGRGSYEQYF
TRBV29-1	TRBJ2-7	NA	TRBD1	TGCAGCGTTGAGAACCGCAGGGGGCTATTTTCCAGCTCCTACGAGCAGTACTTC	CSVENRRGLFSSSYEQYF
TRBV2	TRBJ2-3	NA	TRBD1	TGTGCCAGCAGGGACCGGGACAGGGCTACAGATACGCAGTATTTT	CASRDRDRATDTQYF
TRBV28	TRBJ2-7	NA	TRBD1	TGTGCCAGCAGTATGGGTGGACAGGGGGTCTACGAGCAGTACTTC	CASSMGGQGVYEQYF
TRBV5-1	TRBJ2-3	NA	NA	TGCGCCAGCAGGCCCTACGGGGGAGGAGGGACTAGCACAGATACGCAGTATTTT	CASRPYGGGGTSTDTQYF
TRBV19	TRBJ1-1	NA	TRBD1	TGTGCCAGTAGTACACCGGGACAGGGTAGGTTTGAAGCTTTCTTT	CASSTPGQGRFEAFF
TRBV29-1	TRBJ2-4	NA	TRBD2	TGCAGCGTTAAGCTGACTAGCGGGAGCTATAAAAACATTCAGTACTTC	CSVKLTSGSYKNIQYF
TRBV11-2	TRBJ2-7	NA	NA	TGTGCCAGCAGCTTAGAAGAATTCGGCTACGAGCAGTACTTC	CASSLEEFGYEQYF
TRBV9	TRBJ1-1	NA	NA	TGTGCCAGCAGCGTAGACAACAGGGAGACCCGCCGAGGGACACGGGCTTACACTGAAGCTTTCTTT	CASSVDNRETRRGTRAYTEAFF
TRBV24-1	TRBJ1-5	few	NA	TGTGCCACCAGTGATGTAACCCCGGGGAGGCCCCAGCATTTT	CATSDVTPGRPQHF
TRBV7-9	TRBJ2-3	NA	TRBD2	TGTGCCAGCAGCTTTCCGGGGGGTAACACAGATACGCAGTATTTT	CASSFPGGNTDTQYF
TRBV28	TRBJ1-1	NA	NA	TGTGCCAGCAGTTTAGGCCCTACTCCCGGAGGCTTT	CASSLGPTPGGF
TRBV6-5	TRBJ2-7	NA	NA	TGTGCCAGCAGTTATAACGAGGGCCGCTACGAGCAGTACTTC	CASSYNEGRYEQYF
TRBV2	TRBJ1-5	NA	TRBD1	TGTGCCAGCACTCAGGACAGGGGACGTCAGCCCCAGCATTTT	CASTQDRGRQPQHF
TRBV6-2/TRBV6-3	TRBJ2-2	NA	NA	TGTGCCAGCAGTTCGACAGCCTTCACCGGGGAGCTGTTTTTT	CASSSTAFTGELFF
TRBV30	TRBJ2-3	NA	TRBD2	TGTGCCTGGAGTGGACTAGCGGGAGGGCCCCTCTCACACTCTAGCACAGATACGCAGTATTTT	CAWSGLAGGPLSHSSTDTQYF
TRBV28	TRBJ2-3	NA	TRBD2	TGTGCCAGCACTTTTAGCGGGATTCTCACAGATACGCAGTATTTT	CASTFSGILTDTQYF
TRBV6-5	TRBJ1-4	NA	TRBD1	TGTGCCAGCAGCACCCCGGGACAGGGGAATGAAAAACTGTTTTTT	CASSTPGQGNEKLFF
TRBV19	TRBJ1-1	NA	TRBD1	TGTGCCAGTAGTACCCCACAGGGGAGGAGGTCTGAAGCTTTCTTT	CASSTPQGRRSEAFF
TRBV10-3	TRBJ1-6	NA	NA	TGTGCCATCACCCAGGCGGGCAATTCACCCCTCCACTTT	CAITQAGNSPLHF
TRBV3-1/TRBV3-2	TRBJ2-6	NA	NA	TGTGCCAGCAGCCAAGAGGGGGGAACTGGGGCCAACGTCCTGACTTTC	CASSQEGGTGANVLTF
TRBV29-1	TRBJ2-7	NA	TRBD1	TGCAGCGTACGACAGGGGCCGAGCTCCTACGAGCAGTACTTC	CSVRQGPSSYEQYF
TRBV6-5	TRBJ1-1	NA	NA	TGTGCCAGCAGTTACAAGACAGGACCTTCGAACACTGAAGCTTTCTTT	CASSYKTGPSNTEAFF
TRBV10-3	TRBJ2-1	NA	TRBD2	TGTGCCATCAGTGGGGGACTAGGCAATGAGCAGTTCTTC	CAISGGLGNEQFF
TRBV19	TRBJ1-4	NA	TRBD1	TGTGCCAGTATGAGATCCCAGGGGGTTTCAAATGAAAAACTGTTTTTT	CASMRSQGVSNEKLFF
TRBV19	TRBJ1-1	NA	NA	TGTGCCAGTAAGGCAGGGGATGTGAACACTGAAGCTTTCTTT	CASKAGDVNTEAFF
TRBV7-3	TRBJ1-1	NA	NA	TGTGCCAGCAGCTTAAACAGGAACACTGAAGCTTTCTTT	CASSLNRNTEAFF
TRBV10-3	TRBJ1-1	NA	NA	TGTGCCACGAGTCAACTTGGCACTGAAGCTTTCTTT	CATSQLGTEAFF
TRBV18	TRBJ1-5	NA	TRBD1	TGTGCCAGCTCACCCGGGACAGGGGGAGGTCAGCCCCAGCATTTT	CASSPGTGGGQPQHF
TRBV6-4	TRBJ2-7	NA	NA	TGTGCCAGCAGTGTTCCGAGGTTCTCCTCCCGGCCCTACGAGCAGTACTTC	CASSVPRFSSRPYEQYF
TRBV19	TRBJ1-5	NA	TRBD1	TGTGCCAGTAACCCCGACAGGGTCAATCAGCCCCAGCATTTT	CASNPDRVNQPQHF
TRBV11-2	TRBJ1-1	NA	NA	TGTGCCAGCAGCTTCCCTCAGGGGTCCACGTCGAACACTGAAGCTTTCTTT	CASSFPQGSTSNTEAFF
TRBV14	TRBJ2-3	NA	TRBD2	TGTGCCAGCAGCCAAGCCGGGACTAGCGGTACGATAGAGGTTCCCACGGTTTTAATTGATACGCAGTATTTT	CASSQAGTSGTIEVPTVLIDTQYF
TRBV12-3/TRBV12-4	TRBJ1-1	few	TRBD1	TGTGCCAGCAGCCGCAGGGGGTACACTGAAGCTTTCTTT	CASSRRGYTEAFF
TRBV5-1	TRBJ2-3	NA	TRBD2	TGCGCCAGCAGCGCAACAACTAGCGGGAGCGGGACCGGCACAGATACGCAGTATTTT	CASSATTSGSGTGTDTQYF
TRBV30	TRBJ1-1	once	TRBD1	TGTGCCTGGAGCGTTGGCAGGGGACAGGGCTTT	CAWSVGRGQGF
TRBV7-8	TRBJ2-7	NA	TRBD1	TGTGCCAGCAGCCGAGGACAGGATCCCTCCTACGAGCAGTACTTC	CASSRGQDPSYEQYF
TRBV5-1	TRBJ2-6	many	NA	TGCGCCAGCAGCTTATCAGGGATCTCTGGGGCCAACGTCCTGACTTTC	CASSLSGISGANVLTF
TRBV30	TRBJ2-6	NA	NA	TGTGCCTGGAGTGTCGGGAGCTCTGGGGCCAACGTCCTGACTTTC	CAWSVGSSGANVLTF
TRBV5-1	TRBJ2-7	NA	TRBD2	TGCGCCAGCAGCTTGGCGGGGGGGGCCGACTACGAGCAGTACTTC	CASSLAGGADYEQYF
TRBV4-1	TRBJ1-4	few	NA	TGCGCCAGCAGCCAAGTAGGGGTGCCTAATGAAAAACTGTTTTTT	CASSQVGVPNEKLFF
TRBV9	TRBJ2-2	NA	NA	TGTGCCAGCAGCGCGCCGCGAGGCCGGGGCACCGGGGAGCTGTTTTTT	CASSAPRGRGTGELFF
TRBV3-1/TRBV3-2	TRBJ2-1	few	TRBD2	TGTGCCAGCAGCCAAATACTGGGACTAGCGACGACCTTCTCCTACAATGAGCAGTTCTTC	CASSQILGLATTFSYNEQFF
TRBV27	TRBJ1-2	NA	TRBD1	TGTGCCAGCAGCAGGGACAGGGGGAACTATGGCTACACCTTC	CASSRDRGNYGYTF